The rows below give T cell receptor beta chains drawn from one sample of a study of siplizumab effects on memory and regulatory T cells. The protocol was immunoSEQ multiplex PCR, while the TCRdb copy is restricted to in-frame clones and leaves out a portion. The profile covers about 100,000 clones, with 94% appearing a single time and about 0.6% taken by the ten largest. Specimen: Tregs sorted from blood. The origin of the receptors is a human donor in good health. The CDR3 runs from the conserved cysteine through the conserved F or W. The D gene is left open where the match is weak. The listing skips clone size in some rows; elsewhere it reads once, few, many or a size class.

NA | NA | TRBJ2-1 | TRBV19 | CASSIASATYNEQFF | TGTGCCAGTAGTATTGCTAGCGCGACCTACAATGAGCAGTTCTTC
NA | TRBD1 | TRBJ2-3 | TRBV6-5 | CASSSGQTTTDTQYF | TGTGCCAGCAGTTCGGGACAGACTACCACAGATACGCAGTATTTT
NA | TRBD2 | TRBJ2-7 | TRBV6-6 | CASSYGGGSYEQYF | TGTGCCAGCAGTTACGGGGGAGGGTCCTACGAGCAGTACTTC
NA | NA | TRBJ2-1 | TRBV27 | CASSFITEVFGNEQFF | TGTGCCAGCAGTTTTATCACGGAGGTATTTGGCAATGAGCAGTTCTTC
NA | NA | TRBJ2-4 | TRBV6-1 | CASTPAISTGNIQYF | TGTGCCAGCACGCCGGCCATATCAACGGGAAACATTCAGTACTTC
NA | NA | TRBJ1-2 | TRBV7-8 | CASSLGKGSRGYGYTF | TGTGCCAGCAGCTTGGGAAAGGGGTCAAGAGGCTATGGCTACACCTTC
NA | NA | TRBJ1-3 | TRBV18 | CASSRVPQGYSGNTIYF | TGTGCCAGCTCACGCGTACCCCAGGGATACTCTGGAAACACCATATATTTT
NA | NA | TRBJ2-7 | TRBV5-8 | CASSGVSFTGEQYF | TGTGCCAGCAGCGGGGTCTCTTTCACGGGCGAGCAGTACTTC
NA | NA | TRBJ1-4 | TRBV6-5 | CASKDRATNEKLFF | TGTGCCAGCAAAGACCGAGCAACTAATGAAAAACTGTTTTTT
NA | TRBD1 | TRBJ2-7 | TRBV18 | CASSPPGQGNEQYF | TGTGCCAGCTCACCGCCGGGACAGGGGAACGAGCAGTACTTC
NA | NA | TRBJ2-7 | TRBV7-8 | CASSGTGYEQYF | TGTGCCAGCAGTGGGACGGGCTACGAGCAGTACTTC
once | TRBD1 | TRBJ1-1 | TRBV6-1 | CASSEHRGREAFF | TGTGCCAGCAGTGAACACAGGGGGCGCGAGGCTTTCTTT
NA | NA | TRBJ1-1 | TRBV27 | CASRNRGGGTEAFF | TGTGCCAGCCGGAATAGGGGGGGAGGCACTGAAGCTTTCTTT
once | TRBD2 | TRBJ2-1 | TRBV2 | CASRGTSGYNEQFF | TGTGCCAGCAGGGGGACTAGCGGGTACAATGAGCAGTTCTTC
NA | TRBD1 | TRBJ1-5 | TRBV27 | CASSSGTGFQQPQHF | TGTGCCAGCAGTTCCGGGACAGGGTTTCAGCAGCCCCAGCATTTT
NA | TRBD2 | TRBJ2-1 | TRBV5-1 | CASSLGGGGYNEQFF | TGCGCCAGCAGCTTGGGAGGCGGGGGCTACAATGAGCAGTTCTTC
NA | NA | TRBJ2-1 | TRBV9 | CASSDNNEQFF | TGTGCCAGCAGCGATAACAATGAGCAGTTCTTC
NA | TRBD2 | TRBJ2-1 | TRBV18 | CASSPPRTSVGEQFF | TGTGCCAGCTCACCGCCACGGACTAGCGTAGGTGAGCAGTTCTTC
few | TRBD1 | TRBJ1-5 | TRBV19 | CASIRDRASNQPQHF | TGTGCCAGTATCCGGGACAGGGCTTCCAATCAGCCCCAGCATTTT
NA | NA | TRBJ1-3 | TRBV18 | CASSPVSESGNTIYF | TGTGCCAGCTCACCGGTTTCGGAGTCTGGAAACACCATATATTTT